This T cell receptor (beta chain) was observed in a study of cytomegalovirus exposure and HLA in healthy donors. This CDR3 has 12 amino acids. CDR1 is MNHEY and CDR2 is SMNVEV in the germline V gene (reference sequence). Trimming pared 6 bases from V and 3 bases from J, leaving 6 bases between. The PCR ran on 60 Vbeta and 13 Jbeta primers. The repertoire was sequenced with immunoSEQ multiplex PCR; TCRdb's copy has only in-frame clones and lacks some. The sample carries under 200,000 clones, 60% to 80% recorded once. The chain uses TRBV27 and TRBJ2-1; no firm D call. The sequenced material came from PBMCs. This TCR derives from a male donor in good health and CMV-seronegative. For the CDR3, the DNA is TGTGCCAGCAGCCGTAACTACAATGAGCAGTTCTTC. Amino acid sequence: CASSRNYNEQFF.